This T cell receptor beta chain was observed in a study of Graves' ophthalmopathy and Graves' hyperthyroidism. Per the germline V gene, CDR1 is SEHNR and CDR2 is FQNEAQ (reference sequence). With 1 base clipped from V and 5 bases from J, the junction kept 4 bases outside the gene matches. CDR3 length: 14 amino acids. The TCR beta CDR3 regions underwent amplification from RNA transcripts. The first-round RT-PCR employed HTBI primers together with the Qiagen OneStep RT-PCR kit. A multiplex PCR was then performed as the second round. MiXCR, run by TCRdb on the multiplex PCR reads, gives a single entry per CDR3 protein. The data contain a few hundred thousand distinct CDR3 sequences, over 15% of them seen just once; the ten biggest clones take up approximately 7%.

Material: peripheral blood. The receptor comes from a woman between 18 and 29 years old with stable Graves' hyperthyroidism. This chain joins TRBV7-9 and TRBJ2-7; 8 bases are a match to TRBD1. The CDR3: CASSLDAGGDEQYF. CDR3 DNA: TGTGCCAGCAGCTTAGATGCAGGGGGCGACGAGCAGTACTTC.